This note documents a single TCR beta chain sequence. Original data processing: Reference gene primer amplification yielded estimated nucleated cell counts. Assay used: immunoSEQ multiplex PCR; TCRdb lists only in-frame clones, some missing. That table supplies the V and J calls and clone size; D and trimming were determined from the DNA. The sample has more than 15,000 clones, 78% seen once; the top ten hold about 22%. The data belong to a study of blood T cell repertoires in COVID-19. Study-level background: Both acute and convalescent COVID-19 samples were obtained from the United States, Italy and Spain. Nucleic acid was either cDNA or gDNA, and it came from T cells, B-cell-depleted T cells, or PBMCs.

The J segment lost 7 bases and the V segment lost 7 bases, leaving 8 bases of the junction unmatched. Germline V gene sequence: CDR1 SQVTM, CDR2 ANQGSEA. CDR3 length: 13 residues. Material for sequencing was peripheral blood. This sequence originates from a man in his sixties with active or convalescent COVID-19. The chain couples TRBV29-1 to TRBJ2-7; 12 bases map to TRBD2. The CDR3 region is CSAETSGSGEQYF. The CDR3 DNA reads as TGCAGCGCCGAGACTAGCGGGAGCGGGGAGCAGTACTTC.